These 17 T cell receptor beta chains originate from one sample sequenced in a study of T cell responses to AZD1222 COVID-19 vaccine. Here immunoSEQ multiplex PCR was the method, and the copy in TCRdb shows in-frame clones only, minus some. Seen here are over 110,000 clones, roughly 93% observed once, and the top ten hold over 8.5%. Sequencing used peripheral blood, obtained 28 days after the second AZD1222 dose. The receptors shown here come from an adult who received the AZD1222 COVID-19 vaccine.

The chain employs TRBV7-3 and TRBJ2-2; 7 bases fit TRBD2. The CDR3 extends over 14 amino acids. V lost 3 bases, J lost 4 bases, and 2 bases stayed unmatched. The germline V gene encodes CDR1 SGHTA and CDR2 FQGTGA. CDR3: CASSLSGGTGELFF. The CDR3 bases are TGTGCCAGCAGCTTGTCGGGGGGCACCGGGGAGCTGTTTTTT.

The rearrangement uses TRBV19 and TRBJ1-5; 8 nucleotides agree with TRBD1. With 10 bases clipped from V and 6 bases from J, the junction kept 14 bases outside the gene matches. The CDR3 is 15 amino acids. Germline V gene sequence: CDR1 LNHDA, CDR2 SQIVND (reference sequence). CDR3 sequence (DNA): TGTGCCACGGGACTGACAGGGGAACGATTTCAGCCCCAGCATTTT. Residues: CATGLTGERFQPQHF.

The J gene is TRBJ2-6, the V gene TRBV29-1; TRBD1 matches 8 bases. Germline trimming cut 3 bases from V and 0 bases from J; bases unmatched to any gene: 4. Germline CDR1 is SQVTM and CDR2 is ANQGSEA. CDR3 length: 16 residues. The CDR3 DNA reads as TGCAGCGTTGAGGACAGGGAACTCTCTGGGGCCAACGTCCTGACTTTC. Its protein is CSVEDRELSGANVLTF.

The chain uses TRBV7-2 and TRBJ1-2; unclear D gene. Germline CDR1 SGHTA, CDR2 FQGNSA. This CDR3 has 13 residues. Trimming removed 5 bases at V and 6 bases at J, with 13 bases between. CDR3 protein: CASSLNSKNGYTF. The DNA for the CDR3 is TGTGCCAGCAGCCTGAACTCGAAAAATGGCTACACCTTC.

The chain employs TRBV16 and TRBJ1-6; D gene ambiguous. The CDR3 has 15 amino acids. Germline V lookup: CDR1 KGHSY, CDR2 FQNENV. The germline V and J ends were trimmed by 0 bases and 6 bases, with 9 bases remaining between them. CDR3 residues: CASSQSWATNSPLHF. CDR3 sequence (DNA): TGTGCCAGCAGCCAATCGTGGGCCACTAATTCACCCCTCCACTTT.

The chain employs TRBV6-4 and TRBJ2-1; D is perhaps TRBD2 (5 bases). CDR1 and CDR2 (germline): MRHNA, SNTAGT. CDR3 size: 12 residues. V dropped 2 bases and J dropped 12 bases, with 11 bases sitting between them. The CDR3 DNA sequence: TGTGCCAGCAGTGACGGTCTTGCGGGGCAGTTCTTC. Translation: CASSDGLAGQFF.

V and J are TRBV21-1 and TRBJ1-1. TRBV21-1 has pseudogene status. The length of the CDR3 is 14 residues. In DNA, the CDR3 is TGTGCCAGCAGCAACCCCAACGGGAACACTGAAGCTTTCTTT. Translation: CASSNPNGNTEAFF.

The chain combines TRBV11-2 with TRBJ1-1, with a weak D call TRBD1 (5 bases). Germline-derived CDR1 and CDR2 are SGHAT and FQNNGV. The CDR3 length is 14 residues. V gave up 5 bases and J gave up 0 bases, with 10 bases separating them. The CDR3 loop is CASSHPGMNTEAFF. Here the CDR3 DNA reads TGTGCCAGCAGCCATCCAGGGATGAACACTGAAGCTTTCTTT. The full variable domain, completed using reference TRBV11-2 and TRBJ1-1, is EAGVAQSPRYKIIEKRQSVAFWCNPISGHATLYWYQQILGQGPKLLIQFQNNGVVDDSQLPKDRFSAERLKGVDSTLKIQPAKLEDSAVYLCASSHPGMNTEAFFGQGTRLTVV.

V and J are TRBV9 and TRBJ2-3, with 8 bases matching TRBD2. Germline-derived CDR1 and CDR2 are SGDLS and YYNGEE. V gave up 3 bases and J gave up 5 bases; unmatched junction bases: 17. CDR3 length: 18 amino acids. CDR3: CASSGKSGSDTRKDTQYF. The DNA of the CDR3 is TGTGCCAGCAGCGGGAAAAGCGGGAGTGACACACGGAAAGATACGCAGTATTTT. Drawing the rest from reference TRBV9 and TRBJ2-3, the complete variable domain is DSGVTQTPKHLITATGQRVTLRCSPRSGDLSVYWYQQSLDQGLQFLIQYYNGEERAKGNILERFSAQQFPDLHSELNLSSLELGDSALYFCASSGKSGSDTRKDTQYFGPGTRLTVL.

The genes are TRBV14 and TRBJ1-1; D is unresolved. CDR3 size: 14 residues. Germline V gene sequence: CDR1 SGHDN, CDR2 FVKESK. The V and J ends lost 3 bases and 3 bases respectively, with 11 bases between them. DNA for the CDR3: TGTGCCAGCAGCCAGGATACAGTTTACACTGAAGCTTTCTTT. Translating it yields CASSQDTVYTEAFF. The full variable domain, completed using reference TRBV14 and TRBJ1-1, is EAGVTQFPSHSVIEKGQTVTLRCDPISGHDNLYWYRRVMGKEIKFLLHFVKESKQDESGMPNNRFLAERTGGTYSTLKVQPAELEDSGVYFCASSQDTVYTEAFFGQGTRLTVV.

The chain recombines TRBV7-9 with TRBJ1-1; 8 bases align to TRBD1. Germline V gene data show CDR1 as SEHNR and CDR2 as FQNEAQ (reference sequence). This CDR3 spans 12 amino acids. The trim removed 5 bases at V and 8 bases at J, leaving 4 bases unmatched. The CDR3 loop reads CASSRRDREAFF. In DNA form, the CDR3 reads TGTGCCAGCAGCAGACGGGACAGGGAAGCTTTCTTT.

The chain combines TRBV5-6 with TRBJ1-5; TRBD1 might be the D (5 bases). Trimming removed 1 base at V and 3 bases at J, with 20 bases between. Germline values: CDR1 SGHDT, CDR2 YYEEEE. This CDR3 comprises 18 residues. CDR3: CASSLTWGITGNNQPQHF. Written as DNA, the CDR3 is TGTGCCAGCAGCTTGACTTGGGGGATCACAGGAAACAATCAGCCCCAGCATTTT.

The V call is TRBV12-3 or TRBV12-4, the J call TRBJ1-3, with unresolved D. The CDR3 contains 13 residues. Between the trimmed V and J ends, which lost 3 bases and 1 base, there was a span of 4 bases. CDR3 sequence: CASSFPSGNTIYF. CDR3 sequence (DNA): TGTGCCAGCAGTTTCCCATCTGGAAACACCATATATTTT.

This chain links TRBV7-9 with TRBJ1-4, with unresolved D. Germline assignment: CDR1 SEHNR and CDR2 FQNEAQ (reference sequence). CDR3 size: 12 residues. V was shortened by 5 bases and J by 7 bases, with 8 bases between the two germline ends. The CDR3 nucleotides read TGTGCCAGCAGCCCTTCACTTGAAAAACTGTTTTTT. Its translation is CASSPSLEKLFF. Full variable domain (remainder filled in from reference TRBV7-9 and TRBJ1-4): DTGVSQNPRHKITKRGQNVTFRCDPISEHNRLYWYRQTLGQGPEFLTYFQNEAQLEKSRLLSDRFSAERPKGSFSTLEIQRTEQGDSAMYLCASSPSLEKLFFGSGTQLSVL.

J is TRBJ1-1 and V is TRBV27; maybe TRBD1 (5 bases). Looked up from germline, CDR1 is MNHEY and CDR2 is SMNVEV (reference sequence). The CDR3 runs to 14 residues. V was pared by 5 bases and J by 3 bases, with 13 bases between. This chain's CDR3 is CASSRPGTYTEAFF. DNA of the CDR3: TGTGCCAGCAGTAGACCCGGGACCTACACTGAAGCTTTCTTT.

This clone was counted a single time. This chain uses TRBV12-2 with TRBJ2-7. TRBV12-2 corresponds to a pseudogene. The CDR3 runs 14 residues. For the CDR3, the DNA is TGTGCAAGCCGAGACGACCTCAGCTCCTACGAGCAGTACGTC. This translates into CASRDDLSSYEQYV.

The J gene is TRBJ1-2, the V gene TRBV19, with D maybe TRBD1 (5 bases). CDR3 length: 14 amino acids. Trimming shortened V by 7 bases and J by 6 bases, and 18 bases separated the two germline ends. Germline lookup yields CDR1 LNHDA and CDR2 SQIVND (reference sequence). The CDR3 loop is CASNPGRGRNGYTF. CDR3 sequence (DNA): TGTGCCAGTAATCCGGGGAGGGGTAGGAATGGCTACACCTTC.